This paragraph covers one T cell receptor beta chain sequence. These data originate in a study of blood T cells in healthy people across ages. A second about 7 to 11 cycle PCR used barcoded and J-beta primers. TCRdb processed the 5' RACE reads anew with MiXCR; each CDR3 protein has one entry. The repertoire consists of some 550,000 distinct CDR3 sequences, with around 48% occurring once and the leading ten covering about 22%. The length of the CDR3 is 16 residues. CDR1 is SGHTA and CDR2 is FQGNSA in the germline V gene. With 2 bases removed from V and 1 base from J, the gap between germline ends came to 12 bases.

J is TRBJ1-5 and V is TRBV7-2; D is undetermined. The sequenced material came from blood. This TCR was recovered from a man older than 75 in good health. The CDR3 reads CASSLLRPLSNQPQHF. CDR3 coding DNA: TGTGCCAGCAGCTTACTTCGCCCGTTGAGCAATCAGCCCCAGCATTTT.